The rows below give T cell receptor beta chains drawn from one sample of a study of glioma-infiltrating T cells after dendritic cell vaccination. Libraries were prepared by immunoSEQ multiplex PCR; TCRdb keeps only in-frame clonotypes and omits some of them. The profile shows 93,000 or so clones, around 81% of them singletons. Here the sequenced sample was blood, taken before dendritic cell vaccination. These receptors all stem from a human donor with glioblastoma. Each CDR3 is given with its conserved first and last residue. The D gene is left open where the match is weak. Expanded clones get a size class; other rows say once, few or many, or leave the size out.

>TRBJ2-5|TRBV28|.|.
TGTGCCAGCCTAGAACAAGAGACCCAGTACTTC
CASLEQETQYF
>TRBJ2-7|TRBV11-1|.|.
TGTGCCAGCAGCTTAGGTTCGGGACACGGCGGGGGATACGAGCAGTACTTC
CASSLGSGHGGGYEQYF
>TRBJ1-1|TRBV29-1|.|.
TGCAGCGTTGGGGGAATAGCTGGGGGCCATGCAGGAGCTTTCTTT
CSVGGIAGGHAGAFF
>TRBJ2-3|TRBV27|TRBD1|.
TGTGCCAGCAGATCGGGACAGGCTTGGGCAGATACGCAGTATTTT
CASRSGQAWADTQYF
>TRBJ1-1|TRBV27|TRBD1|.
TGTGCCAGCAGTACCCCCGGACAGGGGCTGAAGGGGGCTGAAGCTTTCTTT
CASSTPGQGLKGAEAFF
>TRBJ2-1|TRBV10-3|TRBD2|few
TGTGCCATCAGTGAGTCGGGCGGGGGGTCCTACAATGAGCAGTTCTTC
CAISESGGGSYNEQFF
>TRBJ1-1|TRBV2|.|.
TGTGCCAGCAGTGACTGGGACTACACTGAAGCTTTCTTT
CASSDWDYTEAFF
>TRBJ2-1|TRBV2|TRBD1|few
TGTGCCAAGGGACAGGGTTATGGCAATGAGCAGTTCTTC
CAKGQGYGNEQFF
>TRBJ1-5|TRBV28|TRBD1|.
TGTGCCAGCAGACGAGGACAGGTTTATAGCAATCAGCCCCAGCATTTT
CASRRGQVYSNQPQHF
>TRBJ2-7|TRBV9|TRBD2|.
TGTGCCAGCAGCGTACGGGGGGAGTGGGCCTACGAGCAGTACTTC
CASSVRGEWAYEQYF
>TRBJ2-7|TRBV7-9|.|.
TGTGCCAGCAGCTCGACCTATGCGGGACGGTTCTACGAGCAGTACTTC
CASSSTYAGRFYEQYF
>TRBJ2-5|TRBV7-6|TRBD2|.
TGTGCCAGCAGCCCGTACGGGGGGGCCGGGGAGACCCAGTACTTC
CASSPYGGAGETQYF
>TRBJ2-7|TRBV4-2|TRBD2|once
TGTGCCAGCAGCCCAGTCACTAGCGGGGGCTACGAGCAGTACTTC
CASSPVTSGGYEQYF
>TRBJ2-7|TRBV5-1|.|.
TGCGCCAGCAGCTTGGTCGACTCTACCCCCTACGAGCAGTACTTC
CASSLVDSTPYEQYF